A single sample is the source of the 2 T cell receptor beta chains below, sequenced in a study of CD8+ T cells in alopecia areata. Following extraction, RNA underwent reverse transcription to cDNA, which served as the sequencing template. Assay: immunoSEQ multiplex PCR; the TCRdb copy retains only in-frame clones and omits some. The sample comprises 90,000 to 130,000 clones, roughly 60% of which are singletons, and 20% to 25% rests with the top ten. What was sequenced was CD8+ T cells sorted from blood. The receptors shown here come from a human donor in good health.

This clone showed up many times. The rearrangement links TRBV7-6 to TRBJ1-5; D unclear. In germline, CDR1 is SGHVS, CDR2 FNYEAQ. This CDR3 region has 12 residues. V was pared by 1 base and J by 4 bases, with 2 bases between. The CDR3 loop is CASSLGNQPQHF. CDR3 DNA: TGTGCCAGCAGCTTAGGGAATCAGCCCCAGCATTTT.

This rearrangement joins TRBV6-1 to TRBJ2-3; D is unresolved. V was clipped by 3 bases and J by 3 bases, with 16 bases between them. This CDR3 is 16 amino acids long. Germline CDR1 MNHNS, CDR2 SASEGT. The CDR3 DNA reads TGTGCCAGCAGTGATAGGGATACGCTGATAACAGATACGCAGTATTTT. Protein product: CASSDRDTLITDTQYF.